This T cell receptor (beta chain) was found in a study of molecular identifiers for immune sequencing clone quantification. Study information: In replicates, RNA from roughly 20,000 or 100,000 naive CD8 cells was split five ways, four sequenced. Overall study findings and caveats: Clones that had above 20 RNA copies took up over 99% of effector molecules but under 1% in naive cells.

This clonotype was found many times. The target antigen is unknown. In preparing bulk TCR libraries, previously described methods and listed TCR primers were used. TCRdb reprocessed the PCR reads with MiXCR, giving one entry per CDR3 protein. The profile shows 300,000 to 350,000 distinct CDR3 sequences, about a fifth of them singletons. V dropped 6 bases and J dropped 0 bases, with 16 bases sitting between them. The V gene's germline CDR1 is SQVTM and CDR2 ANQGSEA. The CDR3 is 15 amino acids. The sequence came from a human donor in good health. Some libraries in this study had Jurkat cell RNA spiked in. The chain is built from TRBV29-1 and TRBJ2-3; tentative D call: TRBD2 (5 bases). The sample consisted of naive CD8+ T cells from blood, with Jurkat cell RNA spiked in. The subset is: FACS-sorted CD8+CD4-CCR7+CD45RA+ naive T cells. In nucleotides, the CDR3 is TGCAGCGTCCTCCGGCGGGCGGCTAGCACAGATACGCAGTATTTT. Amino acid sequence: CSVLRRAASTDTQYF.